The 26 T cell receptor beta chains reported below all come from one sample, sequenced in a study of T cells after posttransplantation cyclophosphamide. Produced via immunoSEQ multiplex PCR; TCRdb's table is partial and in-frame only. This sample has 20,000 to 30,000 clones, with about 82% found just once. Sequencing was performed on PBMCs. The origin of the receptors is an older woman with a blood cancer, CMV-positive, and with a related stem cell donor.

This rearrangement joins TRBV4-1 to TRBJ2-7; D is perhaps TRBD1 (6 bases). The CDR3 is 12 amino acids. V was pared by 4 bases and J by 7 bases, with 11 bases between. The germline gives CDR1 MGHRA, CDR2 YSYEKL. The CDR3 spells CASSPTGREQYF. CDR3 DNA: TGCGCCAGCAGCCCTACAGGGAGAGAGCAGTACTTC.

The gene calls are TRBV2 and TRBJ2-2; 12 nucleotides match TRBD2. The ends lost 6 bases at V and 8 bases at J; junction bases unmatched: 10. The CDR3 has 16 residues. Germline CDR1 reads SNHLY; CDR2 reads FYNNEI. The CDR3 sequence is CASSTIRTSGRGELFF. In DNA, the CDR3 is TGTGCCAGCAGCACTATCCGAACTAGCGGGAGGGGGGAGCTGTTTTTT.

This chain links TRBV2 with TRBJ1-1; D call uncertain. The V gene lost 3 bases and the J gene lost 1 base, with 9 bases spanning the gap. Germline CDR1 reads SNHLY; CDR2 reads FYNNEI. The length of the CDR3 is 14 residues. This CDR3 is CASSEVHSNTEAFF. The CDR3 DNA reads as TGTGCCAGCAGTGAGGTACATTCGAACACTGAAGCTTTCTTT.

This chain uses TRBV2 with TRBJ1-1, with 10 bases aligning to TRBD1. V was clipped by 6 bases and J by 4 bases; unmatched bases: 5. Germline loops: CDR1 SNHLY, CDR2 FYNNEI. The CDR3 loop spans 14 amino acids. Written as DNA, the CDR3 is TGTGCCAGCAGGAAGACAGGGGGCTTCACTGAAGCTTTCTTT. Its protein is CASRKTGGFTEAFF.

J is TRBJ2-5 and V is TRBV18, with TRBD1 identical over 10 bases. The CDR3 totals 15 residues. V gave up 6 bases and J gave up 3 bases; unmatched junction bases: 7. The germline gives CDR1 KGHSH, CDR2 LQKENI. The CDR3 sequence: CASSGRDRGKETQYF. In nucleotides, the CDR3 is TGTGCCAGCTCGGGCCGGGACAGGGGTAAAGAGACCCAGTACTTC. Full variable domain (rest looked up from reference TRBV18 and TRBJ2-5): NAGVMQNPRHLVRRRGQEARLRCSPMKGHSHVYWYRQLPEEGLKFMVYLQKENIIDESGMPKERFSAEFPKEGPSILRIQQVVRGDSAAYFCASSGRDRGKETQYFGPGTRLLVL.

V and J are TRBV5-1 and TRBJ2-7; TRBD1 aligns across 10 bases. The J segment lost 5 bases and the V segment lost 0 bases, leaving 8 bases of the junction unmatched. The CDR3 consists of 16 residues. Germline values: CDR1 SGHRS, CDR2 YFSETQ. CDR3 nucleotides: TGCGCCAGCAGCTTGGAAGTTAGGGACAGGGGCCACGAGCAGTACTTC. As protein: CASSLEVRDRGHEQYF.

The genes are TRBV2 and TRBJ2-1; TRBD1 might be the D (5 bases). Germline values: CDR1 SNHLY, CDR2 FYNNEI. V lost 6 bases and J 4 bases, leaving 10 bases between the germline ends. CDR3 length: 13 residues. The CDR3 is CASRFDSYNEQFF. In nucleotides, the CDR3 is TGTGCCAGCAGATTCGACAGTTACAATGAGCAGTTCTTC. The variable domain in full, with the rest retrieved from reference TRBV2 and TRBJ2-1, is EPEVTQTPSHQVTQMGQEVILRCVPISNHLYFYWYRQILGQKVEFLVSFYNNEISEKSEIFDDQFSVERPDGSNFTLKIRSTKLEDSAMYFCASRFDSYNEQFFGPGTRLTVL.

The V and J genes are TRBV7-8 and TRBJ1-2, with 9 nucleotides matching TRBD1. The CDR3 is 14 amino acids. Trimming at V came to 2 bases and at J to 8 bases, leaving 6 bases not matched to a gene. Per germline, CDR1 SGHVS and CDR2 FQNEAQ. The CDR3 protein is CASSLRTGDMGYTF. The CDR3 DNA follows: TGTGCCAGCAGCTTACGGACAGGGGACATGGGCTACACCTTC.

V gene TRBV11-2 combines with J gene TRBJ1-4; 7 nucleotides agree with TRBD1. The CDR3 runs to 16 residues. V lost 6 bases to trimming and J lost 2 bases; unmatched junction nucleotides: 9. Germline lookup yields CDR1 SGHAT and CDR2 FQNNGV. Here the CDR3 DNA reads TGTGCCAGCAGTACATTAAGGGGGCGGACTAATGAAAAACTGTTTTTT. Translating gives CASSTLRGRTNEKLFF.

This clone appeared a single time. This sequence joins TRBV11-2 and TRBJ2-1, with 8 bases aligning to TRBD2. The CDR3 contains 16 residues. The V segment lost 5 bases and the J segment 7 bases; nucleotides outside the gene matches: 13. The V gene's germline CDR1 is SGHAT and CDR2 FQNNGV. CDR3 region: CASSPVAGSGWNEQFF. DNA of the CDR3: TGTGCCAGCAGCCCGGTAGCGGGGTCAGGATGGAATGAGCAGTTCTTC.

The CDR3 region has the DNA TGTGCCAGCACCCCAGCGCGGCTAGCAGGTTACAATGAGCAGTTCTTC. Its translation: CASTPARLAGYNEQFF. V gene TRBV7-2 combines with J gene TRBJ2-1; maybe TRBD2 (5 bases). Trimming cost V 7 bases and J 4 bases, with 20 bases left between them. CDR3 length: 16 residues. The germline V gene has CDR1 SGHTA and CDR2 FQGNSA.

This sequence joins TRBV7-2 and TRBJ2-7; 9 nucleotides align to TRBD2. Trimming took 4 bases from V and 6 from J; bases not matched to a gene: 1. This CDR3 has 12 residues. Germline V lookup: CDR1 SGHTA, CDR2 FQGNSA. CDR3 loop: CASSSSGTEQYF. The CDR3 DNA reads TGTGCCAGCAGCTCTAGCGGGACCGAGCAGTACTTC.

This chain joins TRBV5-1 and TRBJ1-1, with D perhaps TRBD1 (5 bases). CDR3 size: 14 residues. Germline values: CDR1 SGHRS, CDR2 YFSETQ. V lost 0 bases to trimming and J lost 4 bases, with 10 bases between them. The CDR3 reads CASSLGGRVTEAFF. CDR3 nucleotides: TGCGCCAGCAGCTTGGGTGGCAGGGTCACTGAAGCTTTCTTT.

The rearrangement joins TRBV5-8 to TRBJ2-5, with D uncertain. The CDR3 loop spans 15 amino acids. Between the trimmed V and J ends, which lost 4 bases and 2 bases, there was a span of 15 bases. Germline V gene lookup returns CDR1 SGHTS and CDR2 YDEGEE. Here the CDR3 DNA reads TGTGCCAGCAGCCCTAGAAGGTCCCGTCAAGAGACCCAGTACTTC. Protein product: CASSPRRSRQETQYF.

DNA for the CDR3: TGTGCCAGCAGTTACTCGATTCGGGAGAGCACAGATACGCAGTATTTT. Translation: CASSYSIRESTDTQYF. The gene calls are TRBV6-5 and TRBJ2-3; a possible D gene is TRBD2 (6 bases). Germline CDR1 is MNHEY and CDR2 is SVGAGI. Trimming took off 0 bases at V and 0 bases at J, with 10 bases between the two ends. The length of the CDR3 is 16 residues.

The genes are TRBV29-1 and TRBJ2-7; TRBD1 is a possible D gene (6 bases). V dropped 4 bases and J dropped 4 bases, with 8 bases sitting between them. Germline CDR1 is SQVTM and CDR2 is ANQGSEA. The CDR3 contains 11 residues. CDR3 DNA: TGCAGCGTTGCCCAGGGGTACGAGCAGTACTTC. Its protein product is CSVAQGYEQYF.

The chain carries TRBV7-9 and TRBJ2-1; no clear D. This CDR3 has 16 amino acids. Trimming removed 4 bases from V and 0 bases from J, with 13 bases in between. Germline-derived CDR1 and CDR2 are SEHNR and FQNEAQ (reference sequence). Written as DNA, the CDR3 is TGTGCCAGCAGCTCACTCCATGCCTCCTCCTACAATGAGCAGTTCTTC. Its translation is CASSSLHASSYNEQFF.

The rearrangement links TRBV7-9 to TRBJ2-7; D is perhaps TRBD1 (5 bases). Deletions cut 5 bases from V and 6 bases from J, with 23 bases between. The length of the CDR3 is 16 residues. CDR1 SEHNR and CDR2 FQNEAQ come from the germline V gene (reference sequence). CDR3 amino acids: CASSNPGSRLAVEQYF. In DNA, the CDR3 is TGTGCCAGCAGCAACCCAGGGTCCCGATTGGCGGTCGAGCAGTACTTC. Full variable domain (missing parts from reference TRBV7-9 and TRBJ2-7): DTGVSQNPRHKITKRGQNVTFRCDPISEHNRLYWYRQTLGQGPEFLTYFQNEAQLEKSRLLSDRFSAERPKGSFSTLEIQRTEQGDSAMYLCASSNPGSRLAVEQYFGPGTRLTVT.

J is TRBJ1-3 and V is TRBV5-1, with a weak D call TRBD1 (5 bases). CDR3 length: 15 residues. Trimming removed 4 bases at V and 1 base at J, with 12 bases between. In germline, CDR1 is SGHRS, CDR2 YFSETQ. The DNA for the CDR3 is TGCGCCAGCAGCGAAGGGGTCGTTTCTGGAAACACCATATATTTT. This gives the protein CASSEGVVSGNTIYF.

The chain recombines TRBV30 with TRBJ1-1; D may be TRBD1 (5 bases). Trimming removed 7 bases from V and 5 bases from J, with 17 bases in between. The CDR3 is 13 residues long. The germline CDR1 and CDR2 sequences are GTSNPN and SVGIG (reference sequence). In DNA, the CDR3 is TGTGCCTTGAATCCGGGACTAGGGACTGAAGCTTTCTTT. Translation gives CALNPGLGTEAFF. Drawing the rest from reference TRBV30 and TRBJ1-1, the complete variable domain is SQTIHQWPATLVQPVGSPLSLECTVEGTSNPNLYWYRQAAGRGLQLLFYSVGIGQISSEVPQNLSASRPQDRQFILSSKKLLLSDSGFYLCALNPGLGTEAFFGQGTRLTVV.

The V call is TRBV11-2, the J call TRBJ2-7, with TRBD2 identical over 11 bases. The CDR3 consists of 15 residues. Germline V gives CDR1 SGHAT, CDR2 FQNNGV. The trim removed 6 bases at V and 4 bases at J, leaving 8 bases unmatched. CDR3 sequence: CASRTTSGSRYEQYF. The CDR3 DNA reads TGTGCCAGCAGGACAACTAGCGGGAGTAGGTACGAGCAGTACTTC.

This clone was picked up one time. The V and J genes are TRBV9 and TRBJ2-2, with D perhaps matching TRBD2 (5 bases). Trimming shortened V by 0 bases and J by 1 base, and 10 bases separated the two germline ends. The CDR3 length is 16 residues. In germline, CDR1 is SGDLS, CDR2 YYNGEE. For the CDR3, the DNA is TGTGCCAGCAGCGTAGCGTCTAGCCAGAACACCGGGGAGCTGTTTTTT. Amino acid sequence: CASSVASSQNTGELFF.

The gene calls are TRBV21-1 and TRBJ2-5; the listed D gene, TRBD2, was not tested against the DNA. TRBV21-1 is termed a pseudogene. This CDR3 is 15 amino acids long. The chain's CDR3 is CASSPSGTRQETQYF. The CDR3 DNA follows: TGTGCCAGCAGTCCAAGCGGGACTAGACAAGAGACCCAGTACTTC.

The genes are TRBV2 and TRBJ1-5, with D unresolved. The germline V gene encodes CDR1 SNHLY and CDR2 FYNNEI. The CDR3 runs 17 residues. Trimming took off 4 bases at V and 2 bases at J, with 18 bases between the two ends. This CDR3 reads CASSGSTSGRGNQPQHF. The CDR3 DNA reads as TGTGCCAGCAGTGGAAGTACGTCAGGCCGAGGCAATCAGCCCCAGCATTTT.

A note on this clone: Other nucleotide sequences in the sample specify the same CDR3. This rearrangement joins TRBV18 to TRBJ2-7; the match to TRBD1 covers 9 bases. CDR1 and CDR2 (germline): KGHSH, LQKENI. The CDR3 contains 15 residues. V lost 0 bases, J lost 7 bases, and 7 bases stayed unmatched. CDR3 nucleotide sequence: TGTGCCAGCTCACCACCCGAACAGGGGGCGAGGGAGCAGTACTTC. It translates to CASSPPEQGAREQYF.

This chain joins TRBV6-5 and TRBJ2-7; 10 bases are a match to TRBD2. V shed 7 bases and J 3 bases; nucleotides not matched to a gene: 6. The germline gives CDR1 MNHEY, CDR2 SVGAGI. CDR3 length: 14 amino acids. The CDR3 here is CASTRTSGDYEQYF. The CDR3 nucleotides read TGTGCCAGCACCAGGACTAGCGGTGACTACGAGCAGTACTTC.